The clone carrying this TCR beta chain showed up just once. This sample stems from a study of control samples from healthy donors and cancer patients. The ends were cut back, 1 base at V and 9 bases at J, with 10 bases in the middle. The CDR3 has 13 amino acids. Germline V gene lookup returns CDR1 LNHDA and CDR2 SQIVND (reference sequence). The table came from immunoSEQ multiplex PCR; TCRdb's copy has only in-frame clones and leaves some out. Among about 120,000 clones listed, 89% were seen once. This clonotype was sampled from a man aged 45 to 65 in good health. Sequencing was done on a sample of blood. The rearrangement uses TRBV19 and TRBJ1-5; the D is unclear. The DNA for the CDR3 is TGTGCCAGTAGTATAGGGCAAGTTGGGCCCCAGCATTTT. Encoded protein: CASSIGQVGPQHF.